The present T cell receptor (beta chain) was sequenced within a study of shared clonotypes between healthy human individuals (dated by TCRdb to the early 2020s). Background for the entire study: The cohort included three men and a couple of women between 18 and 49 years of age. For each donor, CD4 naive and CD4 memory were each run on three plates, CD8 naive on two plates, and CD8 memory on one plate. The study deeply sequenced blood TCR repertoires of roughly five healthy adults to estimate repertoire size and the extent of clonotype sharing between individuals. Per donor, leukapheresis produced somewhere between about 0.9 and 10 billion PBMCs. To increase sequencing depth and limit assay-specific biases, TCR repertoire library preparation and sequencing were carried out by different laboratories using diverse techniques.

What the study reported, not specific to this receptor: Because the study included only a small number of donors, the genetic and exposure-history diversity represented was limited. Sampling was restricted to blood, and TCR repertoires in tissue are likely to differ from TCR repertoires in blood. Rarefaction of sorted-subset datasets indicated incomplete sequencing despite the large sequencing depth. Naive subsets generally had larger estimated clonotype richness than memory subsets. Higher generation probabilities were observed for clonotypes shared by all four sorted-subset donors than for non-shared clonotypes. Sharing across several donors was observed for 4.5% to 6.5% of naive CD4, 3% to 3.5% of naive CD8, around 2.5% of memory CD4, and roughly 0.43% of memory CD8 clonotypes. Pairwise subsampling led to the expectation that sequencing depth would affect the degree of clonotype sharing among donors.

Healthy HIV-negative adults with no recently reported acute infections or vaccinations were included as donors. Only Caucasian adults living in Nashville, Tennessee, USA were represented among the donors. CD4+ T cells were enriched through magnetic negative selection, after which naive cells were positively selected on CD45RA and the remaining negative fraction served as the memory subset. After blood collection by leukapheresis, PBMCs were isolated using Ficoll-Histopaque density gradient centrifugation and then cryopreserved in the vapor phase of liquid nitrogen. Purity and quantity of every magnetically sorted T cell population were checked by analytical flow cytometry. Genomic DNA was isolated from each sorted fraction and quantified by UV absorbance on a Nanodrop 2000c. Using the deep immunoSEQ assay, multiplex PCR amplified TCR CDR3 regions from genomic DNA. For each cell subset, the extracted genomic DNA was distributed evenly across all wells of several immunoSEQ 96-well plates, and each plate served as one replicate. For sorted subsets, each replicate PCR was loaded with 200 to 250 ng genomic DNA, equivalent to about 30,000 T cell genomes. Purified libraries were quantified with a Qubit 3.0 fluorometer, sized on a Bioanalyzer 2100, and re-quantified with the KAPA Library Quantification kit. A separate single-read 150-cycle Illumina NextSeq 550 flow cell was used to sequence each immunoSEQ 96-well plate. On the authors' methods: Because the immunoSEQ output included only junctional sequences and no quality scores, the filtering could not be the same as the filtering used for full-length reads. To assign V/J genes and CDR3, sequences were annotated using PyIR, a Python wrapper for IgBLAST v1.9, with IMGT germline references. Any read was removed if the V/J assignment was weak (E-value above 1e-6), the CDR3 was missing, or the read contained stop codons, out-of-frame junctions, or ambiguous translated residues. V3J clonotypes were defined as sequences sharing the same inferred V gene, J gene, and CDR3 amino acid sequence. To compute the percentage overlap between repertoires, the number of shared unique clonotypes was divided by the size of the smaller repertoire. RTK rarefaction, the Chao1 estimator, and Recon v2.1 estimates of unobserved clonotypes were used to assess repertoire richness. Generation probabilities were computed with OLGA for all TCRbeta clonotypes obtained by the gDNA method from several donors. The clones in this table, taken by TCRdb from immuneACCESS, are in-frame only. Not every clone is retained; where verified, under half of the shortfall comes from an unresolved V gene, and the cause of the rest is unknown. The D gene and trimming were derived from the DNA, and the V and J assignments and clone size from that table. Present in this sample are some 1.1 million clones, roughly 77% of which were seen just once. The top ten constitute over 0.8% of the sample.

The germline V gene gives CDR1 as SGHDN and CDR2 as FVKESK. The CDR3, from cysteine to phenylalanine, totals 14 residues. Just CDR3 DNA is preserved here, 42 bases in frame from base 1. The V end loses 4 bases and the J end loses 3 bases, and a stretch of 11 bases separates them. About this clone: It lacks a known antigen. No much larger clone exists at a distance of one base, and base qualities are not known.

This chain is built from TRBV14 and TRBJ2-3; no confident D gene assignment can be made. What was sequenced was memory CD4+ T cells from PBMCs. The cell subset or site label corresponds to: CD45RA-negative fraction. This sequence originates from a man younger than 30 in good health. Some clones in this sample may be carry-over from other donors' samples. CDR3 region: CASSLNRRTDTQYF. Here is the DNA: TGTGCCAGCAGCCTAAACCGGAGAACAGATACGCAGTATTTT. Reference TRBV14 and TRBJ2-3 proteins supply the regions before and after the CDR3; the full variable domain is: EAGVTQFPSHSVIEKGQTVTLRCDPISGHDNLYWYRRVMGKEIKFLLHFVKESKQDESGMPNNRFLAERTGGTYSTLKVQPAELEDSGVYFCASSLNRRTDTQYFGPGTRLTVL.